This TCR beta chain was captured in a study of blood T cell repertoires in COVID-19. Study at large: COVID-19 samples, acute and convalescent, were from the United States, Italy and Spain. Sources were T cells, B-cell-depleted T cells, or PBMCs; the material itself was cDNA or gDNA.

This clone appeared once. The authors' processing: Estimation of nucleated cell counts relied on the amplification of reference gene primers. TCRdb's table, derived via immunoSEQ multiplex PCR, lists solely in-frame clones and lacks some. The DNA gave D and trimming, while V, J and clone size come from that table. The sample comprises approximately 240,000 clones, 82% of which are singletons, and roughly 4.9% rests with the top ten. This CDR3 comprises 16 residues. Trimming removed 3 bases from V and 0 bases from J, with 12 bases in between. CDR1 and CDR2 (germline): DFQATT, SNEGSKA (reference sequence).

The sample taken for sequencing was peripheral blood. This receptor was identified in a woman of 80 years or more with active or convalescent COVID-19. The gene calls are TRBV20-1 and TRBJ1-6; D possibly corresponds to TRBD1 (5 bases). Written as DNA, the CDR3 is TGCAGTGCTAGTATGGGGCAGGGCTCCTATAATTCACCCCTCCACTTT. This translates into CSASMGQGSYNSPLHF.